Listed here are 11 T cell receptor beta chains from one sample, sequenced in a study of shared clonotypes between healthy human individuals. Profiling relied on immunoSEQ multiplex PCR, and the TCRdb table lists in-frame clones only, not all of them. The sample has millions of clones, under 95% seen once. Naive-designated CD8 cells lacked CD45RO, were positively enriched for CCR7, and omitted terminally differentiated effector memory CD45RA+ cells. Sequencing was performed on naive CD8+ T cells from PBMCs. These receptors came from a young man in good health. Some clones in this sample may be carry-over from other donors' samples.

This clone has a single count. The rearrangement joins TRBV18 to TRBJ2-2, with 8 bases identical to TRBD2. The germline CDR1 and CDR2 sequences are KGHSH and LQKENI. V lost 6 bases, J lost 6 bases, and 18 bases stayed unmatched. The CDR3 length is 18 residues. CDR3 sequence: CASSAQRSGGRTPGELFF. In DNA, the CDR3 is TGTGCCAGCTCGGCCCAGCGTTCGGGCGGGAGGACCCCCGGGGAGCTGTTTTTT.

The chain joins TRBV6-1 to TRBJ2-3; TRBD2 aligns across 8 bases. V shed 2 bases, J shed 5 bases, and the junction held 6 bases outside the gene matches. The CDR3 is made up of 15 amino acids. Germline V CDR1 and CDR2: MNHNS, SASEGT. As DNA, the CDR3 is TGTGCCAGCAGTGAACTAGCGGGTTTGGTAGATACGCAGTATTTT. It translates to CASSELAGLVDTQYF.

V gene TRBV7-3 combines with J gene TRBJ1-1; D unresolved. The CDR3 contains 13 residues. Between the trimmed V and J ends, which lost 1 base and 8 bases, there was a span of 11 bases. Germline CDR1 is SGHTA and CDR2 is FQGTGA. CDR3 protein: CASSLIEGSEAFF. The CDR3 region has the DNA TGTGCCAGCAGCTTAATCGAGGGCTCCGAAGCTTTCTTT.

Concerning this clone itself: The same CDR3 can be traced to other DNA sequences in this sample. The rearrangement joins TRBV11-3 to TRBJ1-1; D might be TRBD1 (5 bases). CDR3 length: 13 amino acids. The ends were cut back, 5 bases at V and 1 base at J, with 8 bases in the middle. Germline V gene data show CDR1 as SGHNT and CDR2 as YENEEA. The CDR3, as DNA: TGTGCCAGCAGCCCAAGGGGGAACACTGAAGCTTTCTTT. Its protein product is CASSPRGNTEAFF.

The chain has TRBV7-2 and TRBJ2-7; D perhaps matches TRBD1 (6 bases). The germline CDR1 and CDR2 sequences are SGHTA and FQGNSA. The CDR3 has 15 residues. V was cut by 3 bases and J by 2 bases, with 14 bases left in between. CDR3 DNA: TGTGCCAGCAGCTTGACAGGCCACGACCCCTACGAGCAGTACTTC. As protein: CASSLTGHDPYEQYF.

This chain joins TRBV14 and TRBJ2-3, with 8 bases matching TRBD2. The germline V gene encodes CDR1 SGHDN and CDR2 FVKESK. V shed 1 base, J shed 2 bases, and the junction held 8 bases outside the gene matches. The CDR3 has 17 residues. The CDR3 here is CASSQVGREDYTDTQYF. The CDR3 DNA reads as TGTGCCAGCAGCCAAGTTGGGCGGGAGGATTACACAGATACGCAGTATTTT.

The CDR3 spells CASSLLAAQDIQYF. The CDR3 DNA sequence: TGTGCCAGCAGTCTGCTAGCGGCCCAAGACATTCAGTACTTC. J is TRBJ2-4 and V is TRBV28, with 7 positions matching TRBD2. J lost 8 bases, V lost 5 bases, and 9 bases had no gene match. The CDR3 is made up of 14 amino acids. In germline, CDR1 is MDHEN, CDR2 SYDVKM. The whole variable domain, filled in from reference TRBV28 and TRBJ2-4, reads DVKVTQSSRYLVKRTGEKVFLECVQDMDHENMFWYRQDPGLGLRLIYFSYDVKMKEKGDIPEGYSVSREKKERFSLILESASTNQTSMYLCASSLLAAQDIQYFGAGTRLSVL.

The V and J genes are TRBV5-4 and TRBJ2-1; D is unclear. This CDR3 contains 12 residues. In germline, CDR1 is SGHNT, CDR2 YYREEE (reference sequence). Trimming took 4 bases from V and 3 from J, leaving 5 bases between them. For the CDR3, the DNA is TGTGCCAGCAGCGGGTTCTACAATGAGCAGTTCTTC. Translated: CASSGFYNEQFF.

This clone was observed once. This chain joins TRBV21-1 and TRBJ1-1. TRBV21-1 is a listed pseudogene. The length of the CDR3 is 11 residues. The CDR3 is CASSKRREAFF. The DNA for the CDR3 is TGTGCCAGCAGCAAACGCCGAGAAGCTTTCTTT.

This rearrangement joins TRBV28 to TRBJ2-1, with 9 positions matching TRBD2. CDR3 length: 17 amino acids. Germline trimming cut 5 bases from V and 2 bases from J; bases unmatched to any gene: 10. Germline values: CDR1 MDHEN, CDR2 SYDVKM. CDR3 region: CASSPGWVAGAYNEQFF. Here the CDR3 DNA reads TGTGCCAGCAGTCCGGGGTGGGTAGCGGGGGCCTACAATGAGCAGTTCTTC.

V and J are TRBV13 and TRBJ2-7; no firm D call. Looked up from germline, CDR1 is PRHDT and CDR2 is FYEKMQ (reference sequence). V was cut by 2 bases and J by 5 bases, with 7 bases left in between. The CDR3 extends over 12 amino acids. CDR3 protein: CASSLPSHEQYF. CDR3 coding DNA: TGTGCCAGCAGCTTACCGTCCCACGAGCAGTACTTC.